This T cell receptor beta chain appears in the sequencing data of a study of T cells after yellow fever vaccination. Study outcomes and limitations: Contamination by abundant bulk-population clonotypes could be present in FACS-sorted repertoires.

Between the trimmed V and J ends, which lost 0 bases and 0 bases, there was a span of 7 bases. The CDR3 consists of 15 residues. Germline CDR1 reads LGHNA; CDR2 reads YSLEER. This clonotype was recorded a few times. The antigen is unknown. TCRdb redid the calling of the 5' RACE reads with MiXCR, one entry per CDR3 protein. In the table there are about 350,000 distinct CDR3 sequences, roughly 7.5% of which are singletons. Sequencing was performed on PBMCs, taken more than 40 days after the first yellow fever vaccination. V gene TRBV4-3 combines with J gene TRBJ2-3, with D unclear. The source is a man aged 18 to 30 who received the YFV17D yellow fever vaccine. The CDR3 loop is CASSQDGPSTDTQYF. Here the CDR3 DNA reads TGCGCCAGCAGCCAAGATGGTCCCAGCACAGATACGCAGTATTTT.